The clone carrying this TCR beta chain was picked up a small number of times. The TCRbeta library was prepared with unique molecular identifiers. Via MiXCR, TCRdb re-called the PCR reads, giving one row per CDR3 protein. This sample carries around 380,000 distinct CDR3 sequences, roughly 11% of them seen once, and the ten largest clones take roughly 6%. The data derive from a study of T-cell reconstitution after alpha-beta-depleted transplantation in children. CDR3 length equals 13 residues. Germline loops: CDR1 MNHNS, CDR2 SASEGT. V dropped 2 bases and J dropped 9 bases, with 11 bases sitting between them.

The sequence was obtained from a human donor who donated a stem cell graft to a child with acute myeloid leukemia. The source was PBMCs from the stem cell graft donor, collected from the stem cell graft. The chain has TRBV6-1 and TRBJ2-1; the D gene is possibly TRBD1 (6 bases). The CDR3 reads CASSEYQGTEQFF. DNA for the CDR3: TGTGCCAGCAGTGAATATCAGGGGACTGAGCAGTTCTTC.